The 21 T cell receptor beta chains presented below share a single source sample, sequenced in a study of regulatory T cells in long-lasting Graves disease. Construction of the TCR beta libraries employed iRepertoire HTBI primers in conjunction with Arm-PCR of CDR3 regions. Using its own MiXCR run on the multiplex PCR reads, TCRdb lists one record per CDR3 protein. The profile shows 400,000 to 500,000 distinct CDR3 sequences, 14% of them singletons. Time point given: newly diagnosed GD, antithyroid drugs for less than 3 months. After RNA was extracted from PBMCs, the TCR library was made from it. This sample also appeared in a second study, on T cells in Graves' hyperthyroidism and ophthalmopathy.

The specimen was peripheral blood mononuclear cells (PBMCs), collected at new diagnosis, from a patient treated with antithyroid drugs. The receptors shown here come from a woman between 50 and 59 years old with Graves disease.

This clonotype was detected only a few times. The chain couples TRBV7-9 to TRBJ1-2; possible D gene TRBD1, 6 bases. Between the trimmed V and J ends, which lost 5 bases and 5 bases, there was a span of 15 bases. Per the germline V gene, CDR1 is SEHNR and CDR2 is FQNEAQ (reference sequence). The CDR3 loop spans 14 amino acids. DNA for the CDR3: TGTGCCAGCAGCCAGACACAGGGCCCTTATGGCTACACCTTC. It encodes CASSQTQGPYGYTF.

For this clonotype: A much larger clone differs from this one at a single base, so this may be a read error. The chain joins TRBV11-3 to TRBJ2-5; 7 nucleotides align to TRBD2. Germline lookup yields CDR1 SGHNT and CDR2 YENEEA. After removal of 2 bases from V and 0 bases from J, the junction contained 9 bases not matched to a gene. The CDR3 runs 17 residues. The CDR3 DNA reads as TGTGCCAGCAGCTTACGCACGGGGGGACCCCACCAAGAGACCCAGTACTTC. It specifies CASSLRTGGPHQETQYF.

The rearrangement links TRBV28 to TRBJ1-2; 10 nucleotides match TRBD1. With V trimmed by 5 bases and J by 4 bases, 10 bases remained unmatched. The CDR3 has 16 amino acids. Per germline, CDR1 MDHEN and CDR2 SYDVKM. The CDR3, as DNA: TGTGCCAGCAGTAGACCCGGGACAGGGGCTACCTATGGCTACACCTTC. It yields the protein CASSRPGTGATYGYTF.

V gene TRBV12-3 or TRBV12-4 combines with J gene TRBJ1-1; D is possibly TRBD1 (6 bases). Trimming took 5 bases from V and 4 from J, leaving 17 bases between them. The CDR3 loop spans 15 amino acids. In nucleotides, the CDR3 is TGTGCCAGCAGTCCCCTACAGGGAGGTGGCACTGAAGCTTTCTTT. Its protein product is CASSPLQGGGTEAFF.

This clonotype was found many times. The junction departs from the called germline gene at one end, perhaps through a read error. The V and J genes are TRBV6-1 and TRBJ1-1; perhaps TRBD1 as D (6 bases). The germline V gene has CDR1 MNHNS and CDR2 SASEGT. CDR3 length: 12 residues. The CDR3 sequence is CASHTGNAEAFF. The CDR3 region has the DNA TGTGCCAGCCACACAGGGAACGCTGAAGCTTTCTTT.

CDR3 protein: CASSLIQATSSGNTIYF. For the CDR3, the DNA is TGTGCCAGCAGCCTTATCCAAGCCACCTCTTCTGGAAACACCATATATTTT. This chain links TRBV4-2 with TRBJ1-3; D gene ambiguous. Germline lookup yields CDR1 LGHNA and CDR2 YNFKEQ. This CDR3 has 17 residues. Trimming stripped 4 bases from V and 1 base from J, with 17 bases between.

This clonotype was observed a few times. V and J are TRBV9 and TRBJ2-1, with D possibly being TRBD1 or TRBD2 (6 bases each). CDR3 size: 16 residues. The V end lost 1 base, the J end lost 3 bases, and 14 bases lay between the germline ends. The V gene's germline CDR1 is SGDLS and CDR2 YYNGEE. The CDR3 DNA follows: TGTGCCAGCAGCGTACTTAGCGGAGGGGGCTACAATGAGCAGTTCTTC. Its translation is CASSVLSGGGYNEQFF.

The chain is built from TRBV6-4 and TRBJ1-2; 8 nucleotides align to TRBD1. Germline assignment: CDR1 MRHNA and CDR2 SNTAGT. Germline trimming cut 0 bases from V and 5 bases from J; bases unmatched to any gene: 8. This CDR3 contains 16 residues. CDR3 amino acids: CASSDSAGGREYGYTF. CDR3 nucleotide sequence: TGTGCCAGCAGTGACTCCGCAGGGGGCCGAGAGTATGGCTACACCTTC.

This clonotype has more than one count but fewer than ten. V gene TRBV3-1 combines with J gene TRBJ2-5, with D possibly TRBD2 on 7 matching bases. This CDR3 is 15 amino acids long. V lost 0 bases and J lost 5, with 13 bases in between. The germline CDR1 and CDR2 sequences are LGHDT and YNNKEL (reference sequence). The CDR3 DNA is TGTGCCAGCAGCCAAGATGGGGGGGCAGAGGAGACCCAGTACTTC. Encoded protein: CASSQDGGAEETQYF.

Comment on this clonotype: This probably arose from a read error, given a far larger clone one base away. The rearrangement links TRBV2 to TRBJ2-1, with 12 nucleotides matching TRBD1. The DNA end is a closer match to TRBJ2-5, so the J assignment may be wrong. Germline-derived CDR1 and CDR2 are SNHLY and FYNNEI. The length of the CDR3 is 15 residues. The CDR3 sequence: CASNRDRGQEETQYF. The CDR3 DNA follows: TGTGCCAGCAACCGGGACAGGGGGCAGGAAGAGACCCAGTACTTC.

This clonotype was detected ten times or more. J is TRBJ1-1 and V is TRBV29-1; 7 bases are shared with TRBD1. CDR3 length: 14 residues. Germline CDR1 is SQVTM and CDR2 is ANQGSEA. The V and J ends lost 4 bases and 3 bases, in that order; junction bases with no gene match: 8. The CDR3 here is CSVGNPGGDTEAFF. Here the CDR3 DNA reads TGCAGCGTTGGGAACCCAGGGGGGGACACTGAAGCTTTCTTT.

This clonotype occurred a few times. This chain uses TRBV5-1 with TRBJ2-1; possible D gene TRBD1, 6 bases. This CDR3 spans 16 amino acids. V was pared by 2 bases and J by 11 bases, with 23 bases between. In germline, CDR1 is SGHRS, CDR2 YFSETQ. The CDR3 DNA follows: TGCGCCAGCAGCTTTGCAGGGGTAGGCGGCCTACAGAAGCAGTTCTTC. Protein: CASSFAGVGGLQKQFF.

There are a few counts of this clonotype. The conserved final phenylalanine or tryptophan is absent from the CDR3, which likely points to a read error. The chain is built from TRBV28 and TRBJ2-3, with D maybe TRBD2 (5 bases). Germline-derived CDR1 and CDR2 are MDHEN and SYDVKM. V was clipped by 7 bases and J by 0 bases, with 8 bases between them. The CDR3 runs 13 residues. The CDR3 DNA reads as TGTGCCAGCATTCGCGGGAGCACAGATACGCAGTATTTG. This gives the protein CASIRGSTDTQYL.

This clonotype occurred a few times. This chain uses TRBV20-1 with TRBJ2-2; D gene unclear. Looked up from germline, CDR1 is DFQATT and CDR2 is SNEGSKA (reference sequence). This CDR3 region has 13 residues. The ends were cut back, 0 bases at V and 5 bases at J, with 7 bases in the middle. CDR3 region: CSAREGVTGELFF. In DNA, the CDR3 is TGCAGTGCTAGAGAGGGTGTGACCGGGGAGCTGTTTTTT.

This clonotype was counted many times. The chain uses TRBV6-1 and TRBJ1-3; D not resolved. V lost 1 base, J lost 4 bases, and 11 bases lay in between. CDR1 and CDR2 from the germline V gene are MNHNS and SASEGT. This CDR3 has 15 residues. The CDR3 sequence: CASSEGPGLGNTIYF. The CDR3 DNA reads as TGTGCCAGCAGTGAAGGGCCCGGGCTCGGAAACACCATATATTTT.

A few counts support this clonotype. The V gene is TRBV5-1, the J gene TRBJ2-2, with 10 bases matching TRBD2. V lost 4 bases to trimming and J lost 4 bases; unmatched junction nucleotides: 4. The germline V gene encodes CDR1 SGHRS and CDR2 YFSETQ. The CDR3 consists of 15 residues. CDR3 in amino acids: CASSLAGVGTGELFF. The CDR3 DNA reads as TGCGCCAGCAGCCTAGCGGGAGTCGGCACCGGGGAGCTGTTTTTT.

This clonotype was recorded many times. The genes are TRBV19 and TRBJ2-7; 8 nucleotides line up with TRBD2. The germline V gene has CDR1 LNHDA and CDR2 SQIVND (reference sequence). V lost 5 bases to trimming and J lost 6 bases; unmatched junction nucleotides: 6. This CDR3 spans 13 amino acids. CDR3 protein: CASSAAGGSEQYF. The CDR3 DNA reads as TGTGCCAGTAGTGCTGCGGGAGGCAGCGAGCAGTACTTC.

This clonotype occurred many times. This chain joins TRBV12-3 or TRBV12-4 and TRBJ2-7; D might be TRBD2 (6 bases). This CDR3 region has 14 residues. The V and J ends lost 3 bases and 4 bases respectively, with 13 bases between them. The CDR3 DNA sequence: TGTGCCAGCAGTTTGCCCGGGAGTGGTTACGAGCAGTACTTC. It yields the protein CASSLPGSGYEQYF.

The chain links TRBV12-3 or TRBV12-4 to TRBJ1-1; TRBD1 matches at 7 bases. The CDR3 runs to 16 residues. V was pared by 0 bases and J by 1 base, with 5 bases of the junction left unmatched. The CDR3 DNA reads TGTGCCAGCAGTTTAGCGGACAGGTCCGGGAACACTGAAGCTTTCTTT. It encodes CASSLADRSGNTEAFF.

This chain uses TRBV6-4 with TRBJ2-1; D is unresolved. The germline V gene encodes CDR1 MRHNA and CDR2 SNTAGT. V shed 8 bases and J shed 8 bases, with 13 bases lying between them. The CDR3 is 12 residues long. The CDR3 reads CASQVLPDEQFF. The CDR3 DNA reads TGTGCCAGCCAAGTGCTCCCGGATGAGCAGTTCTTC.

Concerning this clonotype itself: At one boundary the junction diverges from the germline segment, which might be a read error. The CDR3 sequence is CAGSLYGSPEAFF. As DNA, the CDR3 is TGTGCCGGCAGTTTGTACGGCAGCCCTGAAGCTTTCTTT. The chain uses TRBV27 and TRBJ1-1; the D is unclear. The CDR3 loop spans 13 amino acids. Germline CDR1 reads MNHEY; CDR2 reads SMNVEV (reference sequence).